This entry is about one TCR beta chain. Original handling: Cell counts per sample came from amplifying reference gene primers. Some clones are missing from TCRdb's copy, which holds only in-frame ones; the method was immunoSEQ multiplex PCR. From that table come the V and J calls and clone size; the DNA was used to work out D and trimming. Among tens of thousands of clones, around 89% were seen once, and the ten largest hold less than 3.5%. The entry originates in a study of blood T cell repertoires in COVID-19. About the study: The cDNA or gDNA used as material had been derived from T cells, B-cell-depleted T cells, or PBMCs.

Seattle researchers signed up patients amid active infection and tracked them longitudinally. This CDR3 spans 16 amino acids. Germline V gene data show CDR1 as SGDLS and CDR2 as YYNGEE. The J segment lost 6 bases and the V segment lost 0 bases, leaving 9 bases of the junction unmatched. Material for sequencing was peripheral blood. The chain carries TRBV9 and TRBJ2-3, with 8 bases lining up with TRBD2. This sequence was found in a man in his fifties or sixties with COVID-19, enrolled during active disease. The CDR3 region is CASSVAAGGLQDTQYF. The CDR3 nucleotides are TGTGCCAGCAGCGTAGCGGCGGGGGGCCTCCAGGATACGCAGTATTTT.